These 17 T cell receptor beta chains were all obtained from the same sample, sequenced in a study of T-cell memory formation after mild COVID-19. TCRdb re-derived calls from the 5' RACE reads in MiXCR, one entry per CDR3 protein. The table includes 410,000 or so distinct CDR3 sequences, 20% to 30% detected once. Sequenced: PBMCs or a T cell subset sorted from them (not recorded which). The source is an adult woman who had mild COVID-19 (a few samples of this study predate the infection). Cell type and time point are not known.

This chain connects TRBV5-5 to TRBJ2-3, with TRBD2 as a possible D gene (6 bases). Per the germline V gene, CDR1 is SGHKS and CDR2 is YYEKEE (reference sequence). The CDR3 totals 18 residues. The V and J ends lost 2 bases and 2 bases respectively, with 21 bases between them. The CDR3 protein is CASSLSLIAVGATDTQYF. CDR3 nucleotides: TGTGCCAGCAGCTTATCCCTCATAGCGGTAGGGGCCACAGATACGCAGTATTTT.

This clonotype was seen only a few times. This chain connects TRBV7-8 to TRBJ2-5; D possibly corresponds to TRBD2 (6 bases). Germline CDR1 is SGHVS and CDR2 is FQNEAQ. Trimming shortened V by 5 bases and J by 4 bases, and 11 bases separated the two germline ends. The CDR3 length is 13 residues. Here the CDR3 reads CASSGDGGETQYF. The CDR3 coding sequence is TGTGCCAGCAGCGGCGACGGGGGAGAGACCCAGTACTTC.

This clonotype has a handful of counts. The rearrangement joins TRBV29-1 to TRBJ1-1; possible D gene TRBD1, 5 bases. Trimming removed 5 bases at V and 0 bases at J, with 10 bases between. Per the germline V gene, CDR1 is SQVTM and CDR2 is ANQGSEA. The CDR3 totals 13 residues. CDR3 sequence reads: CSVLQAMNTEAFF. The DNA of the CDR3 is TGCAGCGTTTTACAGGCCATGAACACTGAAGCTTTCTTT.

The chain is built from TRBV6-6 and TRBJ1-4; weak D call: TRBD1 (5 bases). CDR1 and CDR2 from the germline V gene are MNHNY and SVGAGI (reference sequence). The CDR3 contains 15 residues. Deletions cut 6 bases from V and 4 bases from J, with 15 bases between. CDR3: CASSRTGRVNEKLFF. DNA for the CDR3: TGTGCCAGCAGCCGCACGGGGCGTGTTAATGAAAAACTGTTTTTT.

This clonotype has just a few counts. The rearrangement links TRBV12-3 or TRBV12-4 to TRBJ2-1; D not resolved. The CDR3 loop spans 13 amino acids. V lost 6 bases and J lost 10, with 16 bases in between. CDR3 amino acids: CASSPAGMGEQFF. The CDR3 DNA sequence: TGTGCCAGCAGCCCCGCAGGCATGGGGGAGCAGTTCTTC.

This clonotype showed up many times. The junction departs from germline at one end; a sequencing error may be responsible. The chain is built from TRBV12-3 or TRBV12-4 and TRBJ1-1; D is unresolved. This CDR3 has 12 residues. As DNA, the CDR3 is TGCGCCAGCAGCCTTAGGAACACTGAAGCTTTCTTT. It codes for CASSLRNTEAFF.

This clonotype has only a few counts. The CDR3 reads CATSRDMVGYGYTF. The DNA for the CDR3 is TGTGCCACCAGCAGAGATATGGTTGGATATGGCTACACCTTC. This chain joins TRBV15 and TRBJ1-2; D uncertain. CDR1 and CDR2 from the germline V gene are LNHNV and YYDKDF (reference sequence). V lost 0 bases and J 5 bases, leaving 10 bases between the germline ends. The CDR3 is made up of 14 amino acids.

The chain joins TRBV10-3 to TRBJ2-2; D gene ambiguous. Germline loops: CDR1 ENHRY, CDR2 SYGVKD. With 2 bases removed from V and 0 bases from J, the gap between germline ends came to 22 bases. This CDR3 contains 20 residues. The CDR3 sequence is CAISEPGPPEVATNTGELFF. The CDR3, as DNA: TGTGCCATCAGTGAGCCCGGACCACCCGAAGTAGCCACGAACACCGGGGAGCTGTTTTTT.

The rearrangement joins TRBV12-3 or TRBV12-4 to TRBJ2-3; TRBD2 agrees at 12 bases. The CDR3 has 17 amino acids. Germline trimming cut 9 bases from V and 1 base from J; bases unmatched to any gene: 11. CDR3 in amino acids: CASRVASGRAGTDTQYF. The CDR3 nucleotides are TGTGCCAGTCGGGTGGCTAGCGGGAGGGCTGGCACAGATACGCAGTATTTT.

The chain joins TRBV29-1 to TRBJ1-1; perhaps TRBD1 as D (6 bases). Germline assignment: CDR1 SQVTM and CDR2 ANQGSEA. Trimming pared 5 bases from V and 3 bases from J, leaving 10 bases between. This CDR3 has 12 residues. The chain's CDR3 is CSVTGGYTEAFF. The CDR3 coding sequence is TGCAGCGTTACCGGGGGCTACACTGAAGCTTTCTTT.

This chain uses TRBV7-9 with TRBJ2-7; D gene unclear. The CDR3 spans 14 residues. Trimming removed 5 bases from V and 2 bases from J, with 13 bases in between. CDR1 is SEHNR and CDR2 is FQNEAQ in the germline V gene (reference sequence). The CDR3 is CASSKPGQPYEQYF. The CDR3 DNA is TGTGCCAGCAGCAAACCGGGTCAACCCTACGAGCAGTACTTC.

This clonotype was detected only a few times. V is TRBV12-3 or TRBV12-4 and J is TRBJ2-1, with 12 bases that match TRBD2. Trimming took 5 bases from V and 9 from J; bases not matched to a gene: 8. CDR3 length: 15 residues. CDR3 DNA: TGTGCCAGCAGTCTATCTAGCGGGAGGGCCGGTGAGCAGTTCTTC. This codes for CASSLSSGRAGEQFF.

In this sample, this clonotype turned up a few times. V and J are TRBV7-9 and TRBJ2-7, with TRBD1 matching 8 bases. Germline CDR1 SEHNR, CDR2 FQNEAQ (reference sequence). Trimming cost V 5 bases and J 1 base; bases outside gene matches: 7. The CDR3 has 15 residues. CDR3 nucleotide sequence: TGTGCCAGCAGCCGGGGACAGGCCTTATCCTACGAGCAGTACTTC. It is translated as CASSRGQALSYEQYF. The full variable domain, rest sourced from reference TRBV7-9 and TRBJ2-7, is DTGVSQNPRHKITKRGQNVTFRCDPISEHNRLYWYRQTLGQGPEFLTYFQNEAQLEKSRLLSDRFSAERPKGSFSTLEIQRTEQGDSAMYLCASSRGQALSYEQYFGPGTRLTVT.

This clonotype turned up a few times. The rearrangement joins TRBV3-1 to TRBJ2-7, with TRBD1 identical over 7 bases. Germline values: CDR1 LGHDT, CDR2 YNNKEL (reference sequence). This CDR3 region has 14 residues. V dropped 8 bases and J dropped 0; count of bases not matched to a gene: 7. CDR3 sequence (DNA): TGTGCCAGCTCGACAGGGATAAGCTCCTACGAGCAGTACTTC. It translates to CASSTGISSYEQYF.

In this sample, this clonotype turned up a few times. This chain links TRBV9 with TRBJ2-3, with 9 bases identical to TRBD2. Losses at the gene ends were 0 bases for V and 2 bases for J; bases not matched to a gene: 4. Germline V gives CDR1 SGDLS, CDR2 YYNGEE. The CDR3 extends over 16 amino acids. CDR3 residues: CASSVETGLATDTQYF. DNA of the CDR3: TGTGCCAGCAGCGTAGAAACGGGACTAGCCACAGATACGCAGTATTTT.

The V gene is TRBV12-3 or TRBV12-4, the J gene TRBJ2-5; possible D gene TRBD1, 5 bases. The CDR3 runs to 14 residues. The germline V and J ends were trimmed by 4 bases and 4 bases, with 13 bases remaining between them. The CDR3 protein is CASSYQQGRETQYF. CDR3 DNA: TGTGCCAGCAGTTACCAGCAGGGTAGAGAGACCCAGTACTTC.

Points on this clonotype: A read error may produce the germline difference seen at one junction end. This chain joins TRBV14 and TRBJ1-2; perhaps TRBD1 as D (6 bases). Germline V CDR1 and CDR2: SGHDN, FVKESK. The CDR3 runs to 12 residues. In DNA form, the CDR3 reads TGTGCCAGCAGCCAAGATCGGCAGGGGACCCCTTTC. Its protein product is CASSQDRQGTPF.